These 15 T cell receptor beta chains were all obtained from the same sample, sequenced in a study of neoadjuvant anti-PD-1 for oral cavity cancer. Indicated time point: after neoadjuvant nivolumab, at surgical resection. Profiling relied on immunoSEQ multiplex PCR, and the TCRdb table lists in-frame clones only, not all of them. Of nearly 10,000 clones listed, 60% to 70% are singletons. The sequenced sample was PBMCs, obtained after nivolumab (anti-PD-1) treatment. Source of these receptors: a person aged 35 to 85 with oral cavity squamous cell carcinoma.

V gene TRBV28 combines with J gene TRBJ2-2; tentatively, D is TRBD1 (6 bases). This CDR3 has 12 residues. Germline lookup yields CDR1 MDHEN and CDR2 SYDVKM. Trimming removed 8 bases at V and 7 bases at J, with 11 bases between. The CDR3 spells CASVSGVGELFF. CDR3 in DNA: TGTGCCAGCGTCTCAGGGGTCGGGGAGCTGTTTTTT. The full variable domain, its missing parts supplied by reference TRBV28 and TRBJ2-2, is DVKVTQSSRYLVKRTGEKVFLECVQDMDHENMFWYRQDPGLGLRLIYFSYDVKMKEKGDIPEGYSVSREKKERFSLILESASTNQTSMYLCASVSGVGELFFGEGSRLTVL.

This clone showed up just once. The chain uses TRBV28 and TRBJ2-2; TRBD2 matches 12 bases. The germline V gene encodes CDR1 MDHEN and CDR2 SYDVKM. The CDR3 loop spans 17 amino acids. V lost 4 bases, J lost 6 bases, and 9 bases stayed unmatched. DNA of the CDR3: TGTGCCAGCAGTTCCTGGGGGCTAGCGGGAGGGCCCGGGGAGCTGTTTTTT. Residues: CASSSWGLAGGPGELFF.

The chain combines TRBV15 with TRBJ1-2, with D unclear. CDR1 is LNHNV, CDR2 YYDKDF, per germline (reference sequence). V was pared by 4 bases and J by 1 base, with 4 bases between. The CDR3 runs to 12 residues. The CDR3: CATSTHNYGYTF. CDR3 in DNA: TGTGCCACCAGCACACATAACTATGGCTACACCTTC.

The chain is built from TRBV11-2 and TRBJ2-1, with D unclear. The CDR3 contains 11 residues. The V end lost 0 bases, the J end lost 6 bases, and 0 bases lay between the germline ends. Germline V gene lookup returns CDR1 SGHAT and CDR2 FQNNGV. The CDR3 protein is CASSLDNEQFF. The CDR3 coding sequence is TGTGCCAGCAGCTTAGACAATGAGCAGTTCTTC. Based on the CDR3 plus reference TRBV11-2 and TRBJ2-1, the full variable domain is EAGVAQSPRYKIIEKRQSVAFWCNPISGHATLYWYQQILGQGPKLLIQFQNNGVVDDSQLPKDRFSAERLKGVDSTLKIQPAKLEDSAVYLCASSLDNEQFFGPGTRLTVL.

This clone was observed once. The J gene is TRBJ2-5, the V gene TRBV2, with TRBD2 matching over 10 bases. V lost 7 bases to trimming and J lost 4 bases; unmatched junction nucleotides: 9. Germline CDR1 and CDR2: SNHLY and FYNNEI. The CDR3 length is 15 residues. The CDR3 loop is CASNMGLALGETQYF. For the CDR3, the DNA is TGTGCCAGCAATATGGGACTAGCGTTGGGAGAGACCCAGTACTTC.

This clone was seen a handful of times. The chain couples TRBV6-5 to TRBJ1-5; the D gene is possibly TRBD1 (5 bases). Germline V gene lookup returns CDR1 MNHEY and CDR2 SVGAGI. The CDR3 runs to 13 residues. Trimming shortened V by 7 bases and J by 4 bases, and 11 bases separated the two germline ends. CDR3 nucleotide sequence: TGTGCCAGCACCAACGGGGGTAATCAGCCCCAGCATTTT. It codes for CASTNGGNQPQHF.

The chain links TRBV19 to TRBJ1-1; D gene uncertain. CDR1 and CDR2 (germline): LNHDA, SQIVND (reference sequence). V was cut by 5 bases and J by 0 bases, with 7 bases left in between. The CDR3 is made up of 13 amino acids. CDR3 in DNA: TGTGCCAGTAGTGGCCAGATGAACACTGAAGCTTTCTTT. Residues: CASSGQMNTEAFF.

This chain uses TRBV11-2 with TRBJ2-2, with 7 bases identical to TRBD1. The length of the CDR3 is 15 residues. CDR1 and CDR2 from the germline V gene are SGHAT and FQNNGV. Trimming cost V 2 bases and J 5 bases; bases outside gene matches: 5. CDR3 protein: CASSLTGQLTGELFF. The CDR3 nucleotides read TGTGCCAGCAGCTTAACGGGACAGTTGACCGGGGAGCTGTTTTTT.

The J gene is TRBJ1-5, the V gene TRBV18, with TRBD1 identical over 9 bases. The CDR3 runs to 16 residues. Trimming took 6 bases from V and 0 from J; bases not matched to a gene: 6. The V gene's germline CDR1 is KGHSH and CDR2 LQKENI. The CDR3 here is CASSGTGTFSNQPQHF. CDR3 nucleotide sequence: TGTGCCAGCTCCGGGACAGGGACATTTAGCAATCAGCCCCAGCATTTT. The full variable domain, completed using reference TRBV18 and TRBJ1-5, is NAGVMQNPRHLVRRRGQEARLRCSPMKGHSHVYWYRQLPEEGLKFMVYLQKENIIDESGMPKERFSAEFPKEGPSILRIQQVVRGDSAAYFCASSGTGTFSNQPQHFGDGTRLSIL.

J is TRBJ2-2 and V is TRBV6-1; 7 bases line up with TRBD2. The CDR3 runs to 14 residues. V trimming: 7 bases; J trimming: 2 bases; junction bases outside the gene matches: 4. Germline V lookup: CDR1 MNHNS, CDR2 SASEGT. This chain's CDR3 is CASKREFNTGELFF. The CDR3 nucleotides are TGTGCCAGCAAGCGGGAATTTAACACCGGGGAGCTGTTTTTT.

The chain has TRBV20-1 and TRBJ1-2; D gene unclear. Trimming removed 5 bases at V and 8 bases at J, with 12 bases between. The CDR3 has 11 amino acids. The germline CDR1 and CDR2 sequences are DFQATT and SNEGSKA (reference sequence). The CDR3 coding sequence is TGCAGTGCTTGGGAGGGTAGGGGCTACACCTTC. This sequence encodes CSAWEGRGYTF.

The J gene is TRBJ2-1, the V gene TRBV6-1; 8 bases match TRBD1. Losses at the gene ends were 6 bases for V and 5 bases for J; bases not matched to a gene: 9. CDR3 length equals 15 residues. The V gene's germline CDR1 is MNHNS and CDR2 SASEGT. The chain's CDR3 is CASRRTGLLNNEQFF. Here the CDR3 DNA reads TGTGCCAGCAGAAGGACAGGGCTATTGAACAATGAGCAGTTCTTC.

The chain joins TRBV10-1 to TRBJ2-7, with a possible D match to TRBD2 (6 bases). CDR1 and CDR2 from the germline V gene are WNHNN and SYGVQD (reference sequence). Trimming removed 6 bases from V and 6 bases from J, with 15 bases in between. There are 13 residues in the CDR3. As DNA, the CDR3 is TGCGCCAGCAGGGGGACTCTTCAAGGCGAGCAGTACTTC. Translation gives CASRGTLQGEQYF.

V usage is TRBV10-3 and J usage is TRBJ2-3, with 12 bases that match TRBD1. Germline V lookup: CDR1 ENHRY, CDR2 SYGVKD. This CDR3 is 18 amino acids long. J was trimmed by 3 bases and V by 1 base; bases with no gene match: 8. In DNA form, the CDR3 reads TGTGCCATCAGTGAGTGGTCCGGGACAGGGGGCGCGACAGATACGCAGTATTTT. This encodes CAISEWSGTGGATDTQYF.

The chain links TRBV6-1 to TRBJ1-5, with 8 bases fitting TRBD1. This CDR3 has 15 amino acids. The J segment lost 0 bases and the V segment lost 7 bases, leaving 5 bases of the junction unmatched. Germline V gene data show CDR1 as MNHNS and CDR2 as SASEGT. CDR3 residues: CASKSGGNSNQPQHF. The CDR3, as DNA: TGTGCCAGCAAGTCAGGGGGCAATAGCAATCAGCCCCAGCATTTT.